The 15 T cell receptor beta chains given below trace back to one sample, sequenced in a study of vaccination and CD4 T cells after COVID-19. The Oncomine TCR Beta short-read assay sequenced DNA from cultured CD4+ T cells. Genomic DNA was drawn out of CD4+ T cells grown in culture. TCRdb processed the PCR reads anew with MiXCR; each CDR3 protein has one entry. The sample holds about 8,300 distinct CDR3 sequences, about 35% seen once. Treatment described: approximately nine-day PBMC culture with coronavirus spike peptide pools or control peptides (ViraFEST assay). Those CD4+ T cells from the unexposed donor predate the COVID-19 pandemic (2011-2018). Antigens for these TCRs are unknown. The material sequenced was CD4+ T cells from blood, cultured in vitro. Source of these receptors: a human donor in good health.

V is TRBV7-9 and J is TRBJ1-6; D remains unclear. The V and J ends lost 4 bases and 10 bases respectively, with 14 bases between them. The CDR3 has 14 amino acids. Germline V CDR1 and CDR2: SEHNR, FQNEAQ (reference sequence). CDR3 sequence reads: CASSSPAGGSPLHF. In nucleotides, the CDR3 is TGTGCCAGCAGCTCCCCCGCGGGTGGATCACCCCTCCACTTT.

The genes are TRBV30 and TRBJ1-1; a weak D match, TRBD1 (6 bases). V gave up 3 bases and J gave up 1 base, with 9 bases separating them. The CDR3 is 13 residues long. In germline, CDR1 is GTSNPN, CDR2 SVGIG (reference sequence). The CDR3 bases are TGTGCCTGGAGATGGGGGCGGAACACTGAAGCTTTCTTT. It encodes CAWRWGRNTEAFF. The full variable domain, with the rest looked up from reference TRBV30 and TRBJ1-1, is SQTIHQWPATLVQPVGSPLSLECTVEGTSNPNLYWYRQAAGRGLQLLFYSVGIGQISSEVPQNLSASRPQDRQFILSSKKLLLSDSGFYLCAWRWGRNTEAFFGQGTRLTVV.

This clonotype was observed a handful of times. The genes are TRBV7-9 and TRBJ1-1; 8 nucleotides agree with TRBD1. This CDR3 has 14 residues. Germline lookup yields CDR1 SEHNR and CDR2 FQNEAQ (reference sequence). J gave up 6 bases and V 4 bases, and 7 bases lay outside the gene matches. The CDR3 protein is CASSWTQGAAEAFF. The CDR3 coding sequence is TGTGCCAGCAGCTGGACCCAGGGGGCCGCTGAAGCTTTCTTT.

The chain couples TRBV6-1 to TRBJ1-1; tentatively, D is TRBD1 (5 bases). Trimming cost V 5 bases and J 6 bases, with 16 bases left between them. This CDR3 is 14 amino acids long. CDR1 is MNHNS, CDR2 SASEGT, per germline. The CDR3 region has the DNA TGTGCCAGCAGTATGACACCCGGGGGGTCTGAAGCTTTCTTT. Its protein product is CASSMTPGGSEAFF.

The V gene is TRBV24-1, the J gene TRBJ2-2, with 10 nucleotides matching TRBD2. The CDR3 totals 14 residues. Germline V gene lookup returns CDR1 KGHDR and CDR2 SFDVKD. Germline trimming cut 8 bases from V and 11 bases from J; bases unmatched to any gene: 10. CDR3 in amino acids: CATMASGSHGELFF. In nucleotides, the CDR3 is TGTGCCACCATGGCTAGCGGGAGCCACGGTGAGCTGTTTTTT.

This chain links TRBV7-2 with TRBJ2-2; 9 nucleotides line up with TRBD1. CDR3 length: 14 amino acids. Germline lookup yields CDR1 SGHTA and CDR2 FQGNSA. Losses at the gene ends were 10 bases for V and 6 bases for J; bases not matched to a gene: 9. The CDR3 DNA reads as TGTGCCACCATTACACAGGGGGCGGCCGGGGAGCTGTTTTTT. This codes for CATITQGAAGELFF. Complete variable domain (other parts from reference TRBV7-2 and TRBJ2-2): GAGVSQSPSNKVTEKGKDVELRCDPISGHTALYWYRQSLGQGLEFLIYFQGNSAPDKSGLPSDRFSAERTGGSVSTLTIQRTQQEDSAVYLCATITQGAAGELFFGEGSRLTVL.

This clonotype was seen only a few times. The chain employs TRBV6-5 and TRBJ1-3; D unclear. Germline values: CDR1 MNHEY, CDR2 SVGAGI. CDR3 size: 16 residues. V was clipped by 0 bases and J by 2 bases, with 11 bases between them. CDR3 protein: CASSYSGSRTGNTIYF. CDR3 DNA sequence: TGTGCCAGCAGTTACTCGGGGTCCCGAACTGGAAACACCATATATTTT.

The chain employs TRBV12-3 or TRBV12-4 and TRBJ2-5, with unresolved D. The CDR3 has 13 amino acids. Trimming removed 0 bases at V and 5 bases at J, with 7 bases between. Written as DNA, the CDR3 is TGTGCCAGCAGTTTAGCAGAGGCGGAGACCCAGTACTTC. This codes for CASSLAEAETQYF.

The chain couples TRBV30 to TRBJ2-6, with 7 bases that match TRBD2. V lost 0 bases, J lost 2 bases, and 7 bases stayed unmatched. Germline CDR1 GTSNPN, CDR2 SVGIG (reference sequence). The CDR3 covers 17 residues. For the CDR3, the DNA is TGTGCCTGGAGTGTAGATTACCGGGGGGCTGGGGCCAACGTCCTGACTTTC. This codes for CAWSVDYRGAGANVLTF.

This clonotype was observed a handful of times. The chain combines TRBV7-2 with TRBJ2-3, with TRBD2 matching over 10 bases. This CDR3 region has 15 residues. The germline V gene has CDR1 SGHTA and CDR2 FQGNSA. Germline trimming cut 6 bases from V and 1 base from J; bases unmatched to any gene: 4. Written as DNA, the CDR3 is TGTGCCAGCAGGCGGACTAGCGGTCGCACAGATACGCAGTATTTT. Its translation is CASRRTSGRTDTQYF.

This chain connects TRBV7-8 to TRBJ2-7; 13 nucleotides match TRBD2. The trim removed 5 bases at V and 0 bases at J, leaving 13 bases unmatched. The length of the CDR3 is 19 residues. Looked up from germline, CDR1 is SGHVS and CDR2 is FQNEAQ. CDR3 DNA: TGTGCCAGCAGCCTTTGGACTAGCGGGGGAGTGGGAGTCTCCTACGAGCAGTACTTC. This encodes CASSLWTSGGVGVSYEQYF. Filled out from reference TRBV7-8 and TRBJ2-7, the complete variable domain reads GAGVSQSPRYKVAKRGQDVALRCDPISGHVSLFWYQQALGQGPEFLTYFQNEAQLDKSGLPSDRFFAERPEGSVSTLKIQRTQQEDSAVYLCASSLWTSGGVGVSYEQYFGPGTRLTVT.

CDR3 sequence reads: CSASMAEGGNEQFF. CDR3 DNA sequence: TGCAGTGCTAGTATGGCGGAGGGGGGGAATGAGCAGTTCTTC. This chain uses TRBV20-1 with TRBJ2-1; perhaps TRBD2 as D (7 bases). V lost 3 bases and J lost 7, with 16 bases in between. Germline-derived CDR1 and CDR2 are DFQATT and SNEGSKA (reference sequence). The CDR3 sequence is 14 residues long.

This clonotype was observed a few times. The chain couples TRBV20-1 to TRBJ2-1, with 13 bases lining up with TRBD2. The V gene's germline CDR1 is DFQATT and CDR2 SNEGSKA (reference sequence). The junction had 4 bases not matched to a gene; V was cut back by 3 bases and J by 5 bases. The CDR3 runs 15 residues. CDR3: CSARTGLAGDNEQFF. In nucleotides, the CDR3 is TGCAGTGCTAGGACCGGACTAGCGGGGGACAATGAGCAGTTCTTC.

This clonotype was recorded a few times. CDR3 loop: CASSLKVGGPRNTIYF. The CDR3 DNA reads TGTGCCAGCAGCTTAAAAGTAGGGGGTCCTCGAAACACCATATATTTT. This chain connects TRBV7-2 to TRBJ1-3, with D possibly TRBD1 on 6 matching bases. V shed 2 bases and J shed 5 bases, with 16 bases lying between them. The CDR3 sequence is 16 residues long. Germline CDR1 and CDR2: SGHTA and FQGNSA.

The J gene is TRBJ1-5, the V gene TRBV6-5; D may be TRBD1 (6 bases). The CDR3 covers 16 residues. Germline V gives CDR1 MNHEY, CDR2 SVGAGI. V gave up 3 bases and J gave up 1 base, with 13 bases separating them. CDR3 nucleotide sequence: TGTGCCAGCAGTTATCAACAGGGATTGAGCAATCAGCCCCAGCATTTT. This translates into CASSYQQGLSNQPQHF.